One and the same sample provided the 18 T cell receptor beta chains below, sequenced in a study of CD8 T cells in Susac syndrome. cDNA came from about 0.51 to 1 ug RNA primed by random hexamers. TCRdb itself ran the immunoSEQ multiplex PCR reads through MiXCR, one entry per CDR3 protein. The sample yields some 130,000 distinct CDR3 sequences, around 91% seen once. What was sequenced was CD8+ T cells from PBMCs. The receptors were gathered from a human donor with multiple sclerosis.

This sequence joins TRBV7-9 and TRBJ2-7, with D possibly being TRBD1 or TRBD2 (5 bases each). Germline V CDR1 and CDR2: SEHNR, FQNEAQ (reference sequence). V dropped 8 bases and J dropped 0 bases, with 11 bases sitting between them. This CDR3 comprises 13 residues. CDR3 amino acids: CASRTGTSYEQYF. In nucleotides, the CDR3 is TGTGCCAGCCGAACGGGGACCTCCTACGAGCAGTACTTC.

J is TRBJ2-7 and V is TRBV4-1; D unclear. Germline CDR1 reads MGHRA; CDR2 reads YSYEKL. The CDR3 has 15 residues. The V and J ends lost 0 bases and 6 bases respectively, with 15 bases between them. This chain's CDR3 is CASSQDTGYQSEQYF. As DNA, the CDR3 is TGCGCCAGCAGCCAAGATACCGGCTATCAAAGCGAGCAGTACTTC.

The chain joins TRBV25-1 to TRBJ2-2; D is uncertain. The CDR3 length is 16 residues. Germline V lookup: CDR1 MGHDK, CDR2 SYGVNS. The V and J ends lost 1 base and 1 base respectively, with 10 bases between them. CDR3 nucleotide sequence: TGTGCCAGCAGTGAATTCGAGGTCGTGAACACCGGGGAGCTGTTTTTT. Protein: CASSEFEVVNTGELFF.

The chain combines TRBV19 with TRBJ2-1, with D unclear. Per germline, CDR1 LNHDA and CDR2 SQIVND (reference sequence). The CDR3 length is 13 residues. The V gene lost 5 bases and the J gene lost 6 bases, with 11 bases spanning the gap. CDR3 nucleotides: TGTGCCAGTAGTCGGTTACTCATCAATGAGCAGTTCTTC. It is translated as CASSRLLINEQFF.

This clonotype was recorded only once. This chain connects TRBV21-1 to TRBJ2-3; the table's D call of TRBD1 was not tested on the DNA. TRBV21-1 is a recognized pseudogene. The CDR3 runs 15 residues. The CDR3 DNA sequence: TGTGCCAGCAGACCCGAGGACAGGCCGGTAGATACGCAGTATTTT. This encodes CASRPEDRPVDTQYF.

This rearrangement joins TRBV12-3 or TRBV12-4 to TRBJ2-1; TRBD2 matches 12 bases. The CDR3 is 15 amino acids. Trimming removed 5 bases from V and 6 bases from J; junction bases left unmatched: 5. The CDR3 DNA follows: TGTGCCAGCAGTCCCCCGACTAGCGGGAGCAATGAGCAGTTCTTC. Its protein product is CASSPPTSGSNEQFF.

The rearrangement links TRBV7-9 to TRBJ2-1; 10 bases agree with TRBD2. This CDR3 has 15 residues. The V gene end was trimmed by 4 bases and the J gene end by 6 bases; junction bases not matched to a gene: 6. In germline, CDR1 is SEHNR, CDR2 FQNEAQ (reference sequence). CDR3 nucleotides: TGTGCCAGCAGCTGGGGACTAGCGAACCCCAATGAGCAGTTCTTC. Amino acids: CASSWGLANPNEQFF.

The V and J genes are TRBV19 and TRBJ1-1; a possible D gene is TRBD1 (5 bases). The V end was cut by 7 bases, the J end by 4 bases, with 16 bases between. This CDR3 has 14 amino acids. CDR1 is LNHDA, CDR2 SQIVND, per germline (reference sequence). In DNA, the CDR3 is TGTGCCAGTAATTATGGGCAGGGTCCCACTGAAGCTTTCTTT. Protein product: CASNYGQGPTEAFF. The full variable domain, completed using reference TRBV19 and TRBJ1-1, is DGGITQSPKYLFRKEGQNVTLSCEQNLNHDAMYWYRQDPGQGLRLIYYSQIVNDFQKGDIAEGYSVSREKKESFPLTVTSAQKNPTAFYLCASNYGQGPTEAFFGQGTRLTVV.

The V call is TRBV6-5, the J call TRBJ1-2, with a tentative D call TRBD1 (6 bases). The V gene's germline CDR1 is MNHEY and CDR2 SVGAGI. The ends were cut back, 0 bases at V and 5 bases at J, with 19 bases in the middle. The CDR3 totals 17 residues. Here the CDR3 reads CASSYSRGLVVKYGYTF. The CDR3 DNA reads as TGTGCCAGCAGTTACTCCAGGGGACTAGTAGTAAAATATGGCTACACCTTC.

The chain recombines TRBV7-2 with TRBJ2-7, with TRBD2 identical over 10 bases. The CDR3 spans 14 residues. Germline V gives CDR1 SGHTA, CDR2 FQGNSA. V lost 3 bases and J lost 3; bases outside the gene matches: 2. Written as DNA, the CDR3 is TGTGCCAGCAGCTTCGCTAGCGGGGGCTACGAGCAGTACTTC. This encodes CASSFASGGYEQYF.

The chain links TRBV30 to TRBJ2-7; D not resolved. The CDR3 length is 12 residues. Germline V gene data show CDR1 as GTSNPN and CDR2 as SVGIG (reference sequence). The V end was cut by 2 bases, the J end by 2 bases, with 7 bases between. CDR3 amino acids: CAWSRITYEQYF. CDR3 nucleotides: TGTGCCTGGAGTCGCATCACCTACGAGCAGTACTTC.

This rearrangement joins TRBV6-6 to TRBJ2-1; the D gene could be TRBD1 or TRBD2 (5 bases each). The CDR3 has 15 amino acids. Trimming stripped 2 bases from V and 5 bases from J, with 13 bases between. CDR1 and CDR2 from the germline V gene are MNHNY and SVGAGI (reference sequence). The CDR3 coding sequence is TGTGCCAGCAGTTACGAGGGGAATCCGAACAATGAGCAGTTCTTC. It yields the protein CASSYEGNPNNEQFF.

The J gene is TRBJ2-5, the V gene TRBV19; 8 bases are a match to TRBD2. The CDR3 extends over 16 amino acids. Germline V gene lookup returns CDR1 LNHDA and CDR2 SQIVND (reference sequence). V gave up 5 bases and J gave up 5 bases; unmatched junction bases: 13. The CDR3 DNA sequence: TGTGCCAGTAGTCCGGCTGGACTAGCTGATTGGGAGACCCAGTACTTC. This codes for CASSPAGLADWETQYF.

V is TRBV4-1 and J is TRBJ2-7; D gene uncertain. The V end lost 0 bases, the J end lost 3 bases, and 12 bases lay between the germline ends. The germline V gene has CDR1 MGHRA and CDR2 YSYEKL. The CDR3 spans 15 residues. CDR3 amino acids: CASSQDELIRYEQYF. The DNA for the CDR3 is TGCGCCAGCAGCCAAGATGAGTTGATCCGCTACGAGCAGTACTTC.

The chain combines TRBV7-6 with TRBJ2-1, with 7 bases matching TRBD2. Per the germline V gene, CDR1 is SGHVS and CDR2 is FNYEAQ. The V gene end was trimmed by 3 bases and the J gene end by 0 bases; junction bases not matched to a gene: 8. The CDR3 covers 17 residues. The CDR3 reads CASSFFGGGPSYNEQFF. In DNA form, the CDR3 reads TGTGCCAGCAGCTTCTTTGGGGGAGGGCCCTCCTACAATGAGCAGTTCTTC.

The CDR3 nucleotides read TGTGCCAGCAGCTGGGCCCAAGGGCCACCCCTCCACTTT. It yields the protein CASSWAQGPPLHF. The V gene is TRBV5-6, the J gene TRBJ1-6, with D uncertain. Trimming took off 3 bases at V and 11 bases at J, with 12 bases between the two ends. CDR1 and CDR2 (germline): SGHDT, YYEEEE. There are 13 residues in the CDR3. The full variable domain, completed using reference TRBV5-6 and TRBJ1-6, is DAGVTQSPTHLIKTRGQQVTLRCSPKSGHDTVSWYQQALGQGPQFIFQYYEEEERQRGNFPDRFSGHQFPNYSSELNVNALLLGDSALYLCASSWAQGPPLHFGNGTRLTVT.

V usage is TRBV7-9 and J usage is TRBJ1-1; perhaps TRBD1 as D (6 bases). In germline, CDR1 is SEHNR, CDR2 FQNEAQ (reference sequence). The V end lost 4 bases, the J end lost 11 bases, and 14 bases lay between the germline ends. The CDR3 runs 12 residues. The chain's CDR3 is CASSWDSGDAFF. CDR3 DNA: TGTGCCAGCAGCTGGGATTCAGGGGACGCTTTCTTT.

The V call is TRBV13, the J call TRBJ1-2, with D possibly matching TRBD1 (5 bases). This CDR3 is built from 15 residues. Trimming pared 5 bases from V and 3 bases from J, leaving 16 bases between. Per the germline V gene, CDR1 is PRHDT and CDR2 is FYEKMQ (reference sequence). CDR3 residues: CASSPIGLGDYGYTF. In nucleotides, the CDR3 is TGTGCCAGCAGCCCAATTGGTCTAGGGGACTATGGCTACACCTTC.